A single sample gave rise to the 15 T cell receptor beta chains below, sequenced in a study. Treg sorting used a CD4+CD25+CD127-/low gate. TRBV12-4/TRBJ1-2 clonotypes were amplified with adaptor-ligated barcode primers. Using its own MiXCR run on the multiplex PCR reads, TCRdb lists one record per CDR3 protein. The data show about 890 distinct CDR3 sequences, approximately 15% seen once. The specimen was Tregs sorted from blood. Source of these receptors: a female donor with breast cancer.

This clonotype occurred many times. This chain connects TRBV12-3 or TRBV12-4 to TRBJ1-2; 8 nucleotides agree with TRBD1. The V and J ends lost 6 bases and 7 bases, in that order; junction bases with no gene match: 7. CDR3 size: 13 residues. CDR3 sequence reads: CASRDRGRIGYTF. The DNA for the CDR3 is TGTGCCAGCAGAGACAGGGGAAGGATTGGCTACACCTTC.

This clonotype was observed a few times. In DNA, the CDR3 is TGTGCCAGCAGCCGGAGGACAGGGTCCGTTAACTATGGCTACACCTTC. Residues: CASSRRTGSVNYGYTF. V and J are TRBV12-3 or TRBV12-4 and TRBJ1-2; 8 nucleotides match TRBD1. The CDR3 is 16 residues long. V lost 6 bases and J lost 1; bases outside the gene matches: 10.

By share of the sample, this clonotype is large. This chain's CDR3 is CASSLRQASTRNYGYTF. CDR3 nucleotide sequence: TGTGCCAGCAGTTTAAGACAAGCCAGCACTCGTAACTATGGCTACACCTTC. The chain recombines TRBV12-3 or TRBV12-4 with TRBJ1-2; no reliable D call. The CDR3 is made up of 17 amino acids. Trimming removed 2 bases from V and 1 base from J, with 17 bases in between.

By share, this clonotype counts as medium-sized (0.01 to 0.1%). This sequence joins TRBV12-3 or TRBV12-4 and TRBJ1-2; D not resolved. The ends were cut back, 3 bases at V and 3 bases at J, with 8 bases in the middle. The CDR3 covers 13 residues. For the CDR3, the DNA is TGTGCCAGCAGTTTTAGAGGGTACTATGGCTACACCTTC. Amino acid sequence: CASSFRGYYGYTF.

Sample share makes this clonotype large. The genes are TRBV12-3 or TRBV12-4 and TRBJ1-2; D not resolved. This CDR3 region has 13 residues. The germline V and J ends were trimmed by 5 bases and 5 bases, with 12 bases remaining between them. The CDR3 sequence is CASSPGKIYGYTF. The CDR3, as DNA: TGTGCCAGCAGTCCCGGGAAGATTTATGGCTACACCTTC.

By frequency in the sample, this clonotype is large. The chain recombines TRBV12-3 or TRBV12-4 with TRBJ1-2; no clear D. This CDR3 is built from 14 residues. V was pared by 3 bases and J by 4 bases, with 12 bases between. In DNA, the CDR3 is TGTGCCAGCAGTTTTACCCAGGAAGTCTATGGCTACACCTTC. It encodes CASSFTQEVYGYTF.

This chain connects TRBV12-3 or TRBV12-4 to TRBJ1-2; TRBD1 matches 9 bases. CDR3 length: 14 amino acids. With 7 bases clipped from V and 7 bases from J, the junction kept 10 bases outside the gene matches. CDR3 nucleotides: TGTGCCAGCAATCCCGGGACAGGGATTAGTGGCTACACCTTC. It translates to CASNPGTGISGYTF.

This clonotype is termed large (0.1 to 1%). CDR3 region: CASSRPTSNYGYTF. DNA of the CDR3: TGTGCCAGCAGTCGCCCGACAAGTAACTATGGCTACACCTTC. The J gene is TRBJ1-2, the V gene TRBV12-3 or TRBV12-4; D is unclear. The CDR3 totals 14 residues. Trimming shortened V by 5 bases and J by 1 base, and 11 bases separated the two germline ends.

In its sample, this clonotype was seen many times. The chain employs TRBV12-3 or TRBV12-4 and TRBJ1-2, with 9 bases aligning to TRBD1. There are 15 residues in the CDR3. V shed 4 bases, J shed 6 bases, and the junction held 9 bases outside the gene matches. The CDR3 sequence is CASSSTGQGMDGYTF. In DNA, the CDR3 is TGTGCCAGCAGTTCGACGGGACAGGGTATGGATGGCTACACCTTC.

This clonotype was picked up many times. J is TRBJ1-2 and V is TRBV12-3 or TRBV12-4; no clear D. This CDR3 is built from 13 residues. The germline V and J ends were trimmed by 5 bases and 5 bases, with 12 bases remaining between them. The CDR3 loop reads CASSPGRKYGYTF. For the CDR3, the DNA is TGTGCCAGCAGTCCCGGTCGAAAGTATGGCTACACCTTC.

This clonotype is termed medium-sized (0.01 to 0.1%). J is TRBJ1-2 and V is TRBV12-3 or TRBV12-4; D is possibly TRBD1 (6 bases). CDR3 length: 15 residues. V lost 5 bases and J lost 2, with 15 bases in between. CDR3 DNA: TGTGCCAGCAGTCTATCACAGGGAGCAAACTATGGCTACACCTTC. It yields the protein CASSLSQGANYGYTF.

The chain carries TRBV12-3 or TRBV12-4 and TRBJ1-2; unclear D gene. V was clipped by 2 bases and J by 8 bases, with 12 bases between them. The CDR3 loop spans 13 amino acids. DNA for the CDR3: TGTGCCAGCAGTTTACGTCAACCGGAGGGCTACACCTTC. Translating it yields CASSLRQPEGYTF.

By its share, this clonotype is large. The chain joins TRBV12-3 or TRBV12-4 to TRBJ1-2, with 9 bases that match TRBD1. V lost 5 bases and J lost 8; bases outside the gene matches: 6. CDR3 size: 13 residues. Written as DNA, the CDR3 is TGTGCCAGCAGTACCAGGACAGGGGACGGCTACACCTTC. It yields the protein CASSTRTGDGYTF.

This clonotype was seen a handful of times. The V gene is TRBV12-3 or TRBV12-4, the J gene TRBJ1-2; D is possibly TRBD1 (6 bases). Trimming stripped 3 bases from V and 8 bases from J, with 22 bases between. This CDR3 comprises 16 residues. The CDR3 DNA is TGTGCCAGCAGTTTGGGCAGGGGCCTATTTTATGTGGGCTACACCTTC. This codes for CASSLGRGLFYVGYTF.

This clonotype was seen more than once but under ten times. The V gene is TRBV12-3 or TRBV12-4, the J gene TRBJ1-2, with no clear D. The ends were cut back, 4 bases at V and 8 bases at J, with 8 bases in the middle. This CDR3 contains 11 residues. The CDR3 loop is CASSSSTGYTF. Here the CDR3 DNA reads TGTGCCAGCAGTTCTAGTACCGGCTACACCTTC.